This TCR beta chain is from a study of cytomegalovirus exposure and HLA in healthy donors. A note on this clone: As yet, its antigen is unknown.

The PCR had 60 Vbeta and 13 Jbeta primers. The protocol was immunoSEQ multiplex PCR, while the TCRdb copy is restricted to in-frame clones and leaves out a portion. The sample lists 80,000 to 100,000 clones, roughly 81% seen once, with roughly 1.5% in the top ten. Findings and caveats of the study: Immune exposure was documented only through CMV serostatus.

The CDR3 is 12 residues long. V shed 5 bases and J shed 3 bases, with 8 bases lying between them. CDR1 is WNHNN, CDR2 SYGVQD, per germline (reference sequence). The V and J genes are TRBV10-1 and TRBJ2-7; D is perhaps TRBD1 (6 bases). The TCR comes from a man aged 40-49 years in good health and CMV-seronegative. Material: PBMCs. CDR3 coding DNA: TGCGCCAGCAGTAAACAGGGCTACGAGCAGTACTTC. Protein: CASSKQGYEQYF.